The clone carrying this T cell receptor beta chain occurred many times. Via MiXCR, TCRdb re-called the 5' RACE reads, giving one row per CDR3 protein. The sample has 60,000 or so distinct CDR3 sequences, about 10% seen once. V shed 5 bases, J shed 5 bases, and the junction held 4 bases outside the gene matches. The CDR3 runs 14 residues. Per germline, CDR1 SSHAT and CDR2 FNYEAQ (reference sequence). The data derive from a study of neurological immune-mediated disorders. The specimen sequenced was PBMCs. The chain is built from TRBV7-7 and TRBJ2-2; the match to TRBD1 covers 8 bases. The receptor comes from a man in his 60s in good health. The CDR3 region is CASSPTGVTGELFF. Here the CDR3 DNA reads TGTGCCAGCAGCCCGACAGGGGTTACCGGGGAGCTGTTTTTT.